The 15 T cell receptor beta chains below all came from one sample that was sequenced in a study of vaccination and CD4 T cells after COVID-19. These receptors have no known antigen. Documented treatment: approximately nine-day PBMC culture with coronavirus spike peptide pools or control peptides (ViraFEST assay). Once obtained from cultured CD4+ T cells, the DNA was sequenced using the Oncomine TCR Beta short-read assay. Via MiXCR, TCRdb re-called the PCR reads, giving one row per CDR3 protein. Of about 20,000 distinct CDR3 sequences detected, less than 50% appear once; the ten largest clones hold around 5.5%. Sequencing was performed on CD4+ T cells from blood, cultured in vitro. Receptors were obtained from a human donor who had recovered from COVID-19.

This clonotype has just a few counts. The CDR3 DNA sequence: TGTGCCAGCAGCCGAAACCAAGAGACCCAGTACTTC. Protein: CASSRNQETQYF. The chain couples TRBV3-1 to TRBJ2-5; D not certain. This CDR3 has 12 amino acids. The germline V gene has CDR1 LGHDT and CDR2 YNNKEL (reference sequence). Between the trimmed V and J ends, which lost 4 bases and 0 bases, there was a span of 3 bases.

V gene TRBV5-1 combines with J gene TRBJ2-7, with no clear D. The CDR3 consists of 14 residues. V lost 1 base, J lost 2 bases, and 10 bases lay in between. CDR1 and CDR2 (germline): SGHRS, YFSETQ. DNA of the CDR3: TGCGCCAGCAGCTTGTTGGGGTTTCCCTACGAGCAGTACTTC. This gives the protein CASSLLGFPYEQYF.

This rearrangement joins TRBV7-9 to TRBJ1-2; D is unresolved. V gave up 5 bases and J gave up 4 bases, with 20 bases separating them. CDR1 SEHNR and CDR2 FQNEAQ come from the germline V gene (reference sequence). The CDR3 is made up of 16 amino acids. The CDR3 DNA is TGTGCCAGCAGCCTAGGTCTGGGCTTCTCCTTCTATGGCTACACCTTC. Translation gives CASSLGLGFSFYGYTF.

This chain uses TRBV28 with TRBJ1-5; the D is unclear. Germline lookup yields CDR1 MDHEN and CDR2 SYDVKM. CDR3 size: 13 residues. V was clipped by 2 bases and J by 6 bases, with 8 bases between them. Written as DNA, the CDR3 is TGTGCCAGCAGTTTAAGAAGGATTCAGCCCCAGCATTTT. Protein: CASSLRRIQPQHF.

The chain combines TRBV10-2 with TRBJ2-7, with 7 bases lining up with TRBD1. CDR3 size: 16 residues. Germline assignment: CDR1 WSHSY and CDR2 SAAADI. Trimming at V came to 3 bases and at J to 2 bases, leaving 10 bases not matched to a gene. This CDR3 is CASSDPARGYAYEQYF. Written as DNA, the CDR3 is TGCGCCAGCAGTGATCCGGCCAGGGGGTATGCCTACGAGCAGTACTTC.

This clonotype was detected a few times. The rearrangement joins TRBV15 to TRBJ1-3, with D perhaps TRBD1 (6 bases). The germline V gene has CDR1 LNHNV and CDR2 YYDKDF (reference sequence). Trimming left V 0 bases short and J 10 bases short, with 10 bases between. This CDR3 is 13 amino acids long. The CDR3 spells CATSREGAETIYF. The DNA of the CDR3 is TGTGCCACCAGCAGAGAGGGGGCAGAAACCATATATTTT.

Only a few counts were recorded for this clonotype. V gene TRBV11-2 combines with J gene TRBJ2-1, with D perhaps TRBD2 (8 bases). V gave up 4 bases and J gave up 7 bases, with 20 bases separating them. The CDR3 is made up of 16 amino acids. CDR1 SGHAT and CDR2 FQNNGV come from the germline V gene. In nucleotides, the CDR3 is TGTGCCAGCAGCTCCCCCGGGAGGGGGCGGGAGAATGAGCAGTTCTTC. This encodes CASSSPGRGRENEQFF.

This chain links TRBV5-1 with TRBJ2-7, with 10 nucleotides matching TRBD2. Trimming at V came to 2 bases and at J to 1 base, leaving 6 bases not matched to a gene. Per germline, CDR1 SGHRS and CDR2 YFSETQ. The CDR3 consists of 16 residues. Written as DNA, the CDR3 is TGCGCCAGCAGCTTCTTAGCGGGAGGAGGGTCCTACGAGCAGTACTTC. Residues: CASSFLAGGGSYEQYF.

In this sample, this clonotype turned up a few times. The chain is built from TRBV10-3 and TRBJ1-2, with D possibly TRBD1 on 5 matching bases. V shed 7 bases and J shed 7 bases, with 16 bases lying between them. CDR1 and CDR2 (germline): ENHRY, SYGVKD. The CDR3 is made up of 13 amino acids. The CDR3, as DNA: TGTGCCATCACCTTACGGGACGACGCTGGCTACACCTTC. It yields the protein CAITLRDDAGYTF.

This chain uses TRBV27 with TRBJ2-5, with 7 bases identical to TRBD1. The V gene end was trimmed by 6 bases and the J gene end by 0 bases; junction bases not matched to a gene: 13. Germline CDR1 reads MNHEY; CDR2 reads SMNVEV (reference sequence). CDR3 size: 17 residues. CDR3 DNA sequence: TGTGCCAGCAGCTTGACAGGGCGCGAGGGGTACCAAGAGACCCAGTACTTC. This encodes CASSLTGREGYQETQYF.

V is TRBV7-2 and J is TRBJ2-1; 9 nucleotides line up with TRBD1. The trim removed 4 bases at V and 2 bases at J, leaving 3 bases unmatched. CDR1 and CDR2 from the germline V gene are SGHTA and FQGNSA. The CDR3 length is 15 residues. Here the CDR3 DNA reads TGTGCCAGCAGCTGGGACAGGGCCACCTACAATGAGCAGTTCTTC. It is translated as CASSWDRATYNEQFF.

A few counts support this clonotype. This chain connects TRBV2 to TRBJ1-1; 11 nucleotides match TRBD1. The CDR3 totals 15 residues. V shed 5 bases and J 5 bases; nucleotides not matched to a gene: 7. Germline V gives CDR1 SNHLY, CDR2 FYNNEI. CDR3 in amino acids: CASSKDRGHGTEAFF. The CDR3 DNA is TGTGCCAGCAGTAAGGACAGGGGGCATGGGACTGAAGCTTTCTTT.

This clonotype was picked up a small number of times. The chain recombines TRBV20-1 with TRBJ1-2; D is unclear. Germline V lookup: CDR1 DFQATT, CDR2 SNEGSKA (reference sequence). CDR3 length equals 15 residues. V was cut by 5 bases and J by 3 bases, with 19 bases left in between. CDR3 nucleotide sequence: TGCAGTGCTCTGTTATGGCCCGCCGGCCACTATGGCTACACCTTC. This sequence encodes CSALLWPAGHYGYTF.

The CDR3 coding sequence is TGTGCCAGCAGTTTCCGGGACACCAATCAGCCCCAGCATTTT. Its translation is CASSFRDTNQPQHF. V usage is TRBV27 and J usage is TRBJ1-5, with D possibly being TRBD1 (6 bases). CDR1 is MNHEY and CDR2 is SMNVEV in the germline V gene (reference sequence). This CDR3 comprises 14 residues. The V end lost 3 bases, the J end lost 3 bases, and 9 bases lay between the germline ends.

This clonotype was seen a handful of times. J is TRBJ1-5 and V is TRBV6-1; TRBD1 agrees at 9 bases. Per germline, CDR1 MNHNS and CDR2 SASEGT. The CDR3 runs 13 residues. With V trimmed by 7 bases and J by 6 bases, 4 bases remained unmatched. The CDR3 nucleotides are TGTGCCAGCACCAGACAGGGGGGTCAGCCCCAGCATTTT. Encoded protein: CASTRQGGQPQHF.